These 30 T cell receptor beta chains came from one sample sequenced in a study of T-cell reconstitution after alpha-beta-depleted transplantation in children. Preparation of the TCRbeta library used unique molecular identifiers. In TCRdb, the PCR reads were re-called with MiXCR into one record per CDR3 protein. The sample includes around 490,000 distinct CDR3 sequences, about an eighth of them seen just once. Here the sequenced sample was PBMCs, mostly from graft donor cells, taken 180 days after TCRalphabeta/CD19-depleted stem cell transplant. The receptors stem from a female patient aged 2-10 years who had a stem cell transplant for aplastic anemia, so the T cells may come from the graft donor.

This clonotype was recorded a few times. V is TRBV7-8 and J is TRBJ1-5; TRBD1 is a possible D gene (5 bases). Trimming left V 5 bases short and J 2 bases short, with 19 bases between. The CDR3 is made up of 17 amino acids. From germline, CDR1 is SGHVS and CDR2 FQNEAQ. The CDR3 coding sequence is TGTGCCAGCAGCGTACTATCGACAGCTTTCGGCAATCAGCCCCAGCATTTT. Its protein is CASSVLSTAFGNQPQHF.

In its sample, this clonotype was seen many times. The J gene is TRBJ2-2, the V gene TRBV5-1; the D gene is possibly TRBD1 (5 bases). V was trimmed by 0 bases and J by 7 bases, leaving 16 bases between them. The CDR3 is made up of 16 amino acids. Germline CDR1 SGHRS, CDR2 YFSETQ. The CDR3 nucleotides read TGCGCCAGCAGCTTGGCAGGGTGGAATGCGATCGGGGAGCTGTTTTTT. It translates to CASSLAGWNAIGELFF.

The V gene is TRBV28, the J gene TRBJ2-2; 7 positions agree with TRBD2. The length of the CDR3 is 15 residues. The trim removed 5 bases at V and 4 bases at J, leaving 7 bases unmatched. Germline V lookup: CDR1 MDHEN, CDR2 SYDVKM. CDR3 residues: CASSGDYPPTGELFF. CDR3 DNA: TGTGCCAGCAGTGGGGACTATCCCCCCACCGGGGAGCTGTTTTTT.

The chain joins TRBV5-6 to TRBJ2-7; no reliable D call. CDR3 length: 11 amino acids. With 4 bases removed from V and 5 bases from J, the gap between germline ends came to 7 bases. CDR1 SGHDT and CDR2 YYEEEE come from the germline V gene. The CDR3 region is CASSTYHEQYV. In DNA form, the CDR3 reads TGTGCCAGCAGCACCTACCACGAGCAGTACGTC.

This clonotype was found many times. J is TRBJ2-3 and V is TRBV7-8; 10 nucleotides agree with TRBD1. Germline loops: CDR1 SGHVS, CDR2 FQNEAQ. CDR3 length: 15 amino acids. The trim removed 3 bases at V and 3 bases at J, leaving 3 bases unmatched. CDR3 coding DNA: TGTGCCAGCAGCTTTACGGACAGGGGGACAGATACGCAGTATTTT. Protein product: CASSFTDRGTDTQYF.

As regards this clonotype: The junction departs from the called germline gene at one end, perhaps through a read error. CDR3: CATSTGYGGDLFF. The CDR3 nucleotides are TGTGCCACATCGACAGGGTACGGCGGGGACCTGTTTTTT. This sequence joins TRBV19 and TRBJ2-2, with D possibly matching TRBD1 (7 bases). Germline V gives CDR1 LNHDA, CDR2 SQIVND (reference sequence). The CDR3 runs 13 residues. Together with reference TRBV19 and TRBJ2-2, the CDR3 gives the full variable domain: DGGITQSPKYLFRKEGQNVTLSCEQNLNHDAMYWYRQDPGQGLRLIYYSQIVNDFQKGDIAEGYSVSREKKESFPLTVTSAQKNPTAFYLCATSTGYGGDLFFGEGSRLTVL.

This clonotype was detected only a few times. The rearrangement links TRBV6-2 or TRBV6-3 to TRBJ2-6; a weak D match, TRBD2 (8 bases). CDR3 size: 22 residues. CDR1 and CDR2 from the germline V gene are MNHEY and SVGEGT. V was cut by 5 bases and J by 0 bases, with 29 bases left in between. The CDR3 loop is CASSHHLRGGQLTFSGANVLTF. CDR3 DNA sequence: TGTGCCAGCAGTCACCATCTTCGGGGGGGACAGCTTACCTTCTCTGGGGCCAACGTCCTGACTTTC.

This clonotype was picked up a small number of times. V usage is TRBV5-1 and J usage is TRBJ1-4, with TRBD1 matching 10 bases. J lost 7 bases, V lost 5 bases, and 17 bases had no gene match. Germline assignment: CDR1 SGHRS and CDR2 YFSETQ. This CDR3 region has 18 residues. The CDR3 DNA reads TGCGCCAGCAGTCGCCTAACCCCCACCGGGACAGGGGTTGAAAAACTGTTTTTT. It yields the protein CASSRLTPTGTGVEKLFF.

There are a few counts of this clonotype. In DNA form, the CDR3 reads TGTGCCAGCAGCGAAAGCAGGGGAATGAACACTGAAGCTTTCTTT. Protein product: CASSESRGMNTEAFF. The V and J genes are TRBV7-6 and TRBJ1-1; D may be TRBD1 (6 bases). V was cut by 5 bases and J by 0 bases, with 13 bases left in between. The CDR3 loop spans 15 amino acids. Germline CDR1 and CDR2: SGHVS and FNYEAQ.

This clonotype has more than one count but fewer than ten. The V call is TRBV6-1, the J call TRBJ2-1; no firm D call. Germline V gene data show CDR1 as MNHNS and CDR2 as SASEGT. CDR3 length: 17 residues. Trimming cost V 5 bases and J 3 bases, with 20 bases left between them. CDR3 bases: TGTGCCAGCAGTCCTTCTTTACCGTTTTCCTTCTACAATGAGCAGTTCTTC. Its protein product is CASSPSLPFSFYNEQFF.

This clonotype was found a few times. This sequence joins TRBV7-2 and TRBJ1-1; D gene ambiguous. The CDR3 spans 15 residues. Between the trimmed V and J ends, which lost 2 bases and 0 bases, there was a span of 10 bases. Germline V gene data show CDR1 as SGHTA and CDR2 as FQGNSA. In nucleotides, the CDR3 is TGTGCCAGCAGCTTAACCAAAGTTATGAACACTGAAGCTTTCTTT. Its protein is CASSLTKVMNTEAFF.

This clonotype occurred a few times. The chain links TRBV14 to TRBJ2-1; 12 bases map to TRBD2. The length of the CDR3 is 14 residues. Germline CDR1 and CDR2: SGHDN and FVKESK. Trimming cost V 5 bases and J 7 bases; bases outside gene matches: 3. DNA for the CDR3: TGTGCCAGCAGCGAGGGACTAGCGGGTAATGAGCAGTTCTTC. This encodes CASSEGLAGNEQFF.

This chain uses TRBV6-2 or TRBV6-3 with TRBJ2-1; a weak D match, TRBD2 (6 bases). V was trimmed by 8 bases and J by 14 bases, leaving 16 bases between them. CDR1 and CDR2 (germline): MNHEY, SVGEGT. The CDR3 consists of 11 residues. This chain's CDR3 is CASGDRSGKFF. Written as DNA, the CDR3 is TGTGCCAGCGGCGACCGTAGCGGAAAGTTCTTC.

This clonotype was counted only a few times. J is TRBJ1-2 and V is TRBV27, with 7 bases matching TRBD1. Trimming at V came to 5 bases and at J to 0 bases, leaving 12 bases not matched to a gene. Germline V gene sequence: CDR1 MNHEY, CDR2 SMNVEV (reference sequence). The CDR3 spans 17 residues. The CDR3 region is CASSPTPGQSPNYGYTF. Written as DNA, the CDR3 is TGTGCCAGCAGTCCAACACCGGGACAGTCCCCTAACTATGGCTACACCTTC.

The sample holds a few counts of this clonotype. This chain uses TRBV20-1 with TRBJ2-1; 12 bases map to TRBD2. Germline CDR1 DFQATT, CDR2 SNEGSKA (reference sequence). This CDR3 has 14 amino acids. V shed 6 bases and J 6 bases; nucleotides not matched to a gene: 6. The CDR3 loop reads CSAGGTSGFNEQFF. The CDR3 region has the DNA TGCAGTGCGGGCGGGACTAGCGGGTTCAATGAGCAGTTCTTC.

J is TRBJ2-1 and V is TRBV18; D is perhaps TRBD1 (6 bases). Trimming removed 4 bases at V and 7 bases at J, with 14 bases between. CDR1 and CDR2 from the germline V gene are KGHSH and LQKENI. This CDR3 spans 14 amino acids. For the CDR3, the DNA is TGTGCCAGCTCACACCAGGTAGGGGGAAATGAGCAGTTCTTC. Its protein is CASSHQVGGNEQFF. Together with reference TRBV18 and TRBJ2-1, the CDR3 gives the full variable domain: NAGVMQNPRHLVRRRGQEARLRCSPMKGHSHVYWYRQLPEEGLKFMVYLQKENIIDESGMPKERFSAEFPKEGPSILRIQQVVRGDSAAYFCASSHQVGGNEQFFGPGTRLTVL.

This clonotype was detected only a few times. The chain recombines TRBV4-3 with TRBJ2-7; TRBD1 aligns across 7 bases. CDR3 length: 16 amino acids. V trimming: 0 bases; J trimming: 6 bases; junction bases outside the gene matches: 11. Per germline, CDR1 LGHNA and CDR2 YSLEER. In nucleotides, the CDR3 is TGCGCCAGCAGCCAAGATCAAAAGGGGGCTCCGGGCGAGCAGTACTTC. It encodes CASSQDQKGAPGEQYF.

This clonotype was picked up a small number of times. Given a much more abundant clone one base away, this may be a read error. This chain joins TRBV25-1 and TRBJ2-2, with 7 bases matching TRBD2. The V gene's germline CDR1 is MGHDK and CDR2 SYGVNS. This CDR3 contains 12 residues. J gave up 7 bases and V 6 bases, and 2 bases lay outside the gene matches. CDR3 sequence reads: CASRGGIGELFF. Here the CDR3 DNA reads TGTGCCAGCAGGGGGGGGATCGGGGAGCTGTTTTTT.

The chain recombines TRBV7-9 with TRBJ1-1, with no clear D. Per germline, CDR1 SEHNR and CDR2 FQNEAQ (reference sequence). The CDR3 length is 14 residues. V gave up 5 bases and J gave up 4 bases, with 14 bases separating them. The CDR3 sequence: CASSPGTAPTEAFF. CDR3 nucleotide sequence: TGTGCCAGCAGCCCAGGAACAGCCCCCACTGAAGCTTTCTTT.

At least ten counts were recorded for this clonotype. The chain couples TRBV7-3 to TRBJ2-2; D not certain. This CDR3 has 13 amino acids. Trimming took off 5 bases at V and 8 bases at J, with 12 bases between the two ends. Germline-derived CDR1 and CDR2 are SGHTA and FQGTGA. This chain's CDR3 is CASSPSLEGELFF. In DNA form, the CDR3 reads TGTGCCAGCAGCCCCTCTCTCGAGGGGGAGCTGTTTTTT.

V and J are TRBV14 and TRBJ1-1; perhaps TRBD1 as D (6 bases). Deletions cut 4 bases from V and 8 bases from J, with 17 bases between. The V gene's germline CDR1 is SGHDN and CDR2 FVKESK. The CDR3 totals 14 residues. This CDR3 is CASSPFRQEPEAFF. The CDR3 coding sequence is TGTGCCAGCAGCCCCTTTCGACAGGAACCAGAAGCTTTCTTT.

This clonotype was seen many times. This chain uses TRBV12-3 or TRBV12-4 with TRBJ1-5; the D gene is possibly TRBD1 (6 bases). CDR3 length equals 15 residues. The ends were cut back, 5 bases at V and 0 bases at J, with 11 bases in the middle. CDR3 loop: CASSDGQLSNQPQHF. The CDR3 nucleotides read TGTGCCAGCAGTGATGGACAGCTTAGCAATCAGCCCCAGCATTTT.

This clonotype was recorded a few times. This chain joins TRBV19 and TRBJ1-3; D perhaps matches TRBD1 (5 bases). Trimming stripped 6 bases from V and 0 bases from J, with 12 bases between. CDR1 LNHDA and CDR2 SQIVND come from the germline V gene (reference sequence). This CDR3 has 15 amino acids. The CDR3, as DNA: TGTGCCAGTAGACCTGACAGAATCTCTGGAAACACCATATATTTT. Residues: CASRPDRISGNTIYF.

The chain is built from TRBV20-1 and TRBJ2-2; TRBD2 matches 7 bases. Germline V gene data show CDR1 as DFQATT and CDR2 as SNEGSKA (reference sequence). With V trimmed by 1 base and J by 3 bases, 5 bases remained unmatched. There are 15 residues in the CDR3. The CDR3 DNA follows: TGCAGTGCTAGAGTTACTAGCGCAGACACCGGGGAGCTGTTTTTT. As protein: CSARVTSADTGELFF.

This clonotype has at least ten counts. This chain links TRBV12-3 or TRBV12-4 with TRBJ1-5; 7 bases map to TRBD1. This CDR3 has 14 residues. J lost 5 bases, V lost 5 bases, and 6 bases had no gene match. CDR3 sequence (DNA): TGTGCCAGCAGTGGGACAGTGGACTATCAGCCCCAGCATTTT. It codes for CASSGTVDYQPQHF.

This clonotype showed up just a few times. The V and J genes are TRBV12-3 or TRBV12-4 and TRBJ2-1, with 9 nucleotides matching TRBD1. With V trimmed by 6 bases and J by 7 bases, 7 bases remained unmatched. The CDR3 runs to 14 residues. DNA for the CDR3: TGTGCCAGCAGACAGGGGGCGCTTGGGAATGAGCAGTTCTTC. Amino acids: CASRQGALGNEQFF.

This clonotype was seen ten or more times. The genes are TRBV5-1 and TRBJ2-3; D remains ambiguous. CDR3 size: 12 residues. Germline CDR1 reads SGHRS; CDR2 reads YFSETQ. V lost 0 bases and J 8 bases, leaving 7 bases between the germline ends. CDR3 nucleotide sequence: TGCGCCAGCAGCTTGGGGTTTGGTACGCAGTATTTT. The encoded protein is CASSLGFGTQYF.

The chain uses TRBV11-1 and TRBJ1-3; tentatively, D is TRBD1 (5 bases). The CDR3 consists of 18 residues. The V gene lost 3 bases and the J gene lost 3 bases, with 21 bases spanning the gap. Germline V lookup: CDR1 SGHAT, CDR2 FQDESV (reference sequence). CDR3 sequence reads: CASSLGPARILGGNTIYF. DNA for the CDR3: TGTGCCAGCAGCTTGGGGCCGGCCCGGATTTTGGGTGGAAACACCATATATTTT.

This clonotype was counted between two and nine times. In DNA, the CDR3 is TGTGCCAGCAGTCCCCCGGGGATCGAGACTGAAGCTTTCTTT. Its protein is CASSPPGIETEAFF. The chain employs TRBV25-1 and TRBJ1-1; D gene unclear. This CDR3 is 14 amino acids long. Trimming removed 5 bases from V and 5 bases from J, with 15 bases in between. Germline lookup yields CDR1 MGHDK and CDR2 SYGVNS.

J is TRBJ2-7 and V is TRBV12-3 or TRBV12-4, with TRBD1 matching over 8 bases. The CDR3 runs 14 residues. The V and J ends lost 5 bases and 5 bases, in that order; junction bases with no gene match: 8. The DNA for the CDR3 is TGTGCCAGCAGTAGTAAGACAGGGGTCCACGAGCAGTACGTC. This codes for CASSSKTGVHEQYV.